This T cell receptor beta chain was documented in a study of cytomegalovirus exposure and HLA in healthy donors (dated 2017 in TCRdb). Regarding the study in general: An earlier analysis of approximately 640 of the donors reported more than 250 Gb of sequence data and around 120 million unique TCR beta sequences from about 200 million T cells. An earlier analysis of approximately 630 of the donors applied high-throughput TCR beta sequencing to assess whether each TCR beta V gene segment acted as functional or pseudogenic. In a later analysis, previously published TCR beta repertoires from several hundred donors were re-analyzed and high-resolution HLA genotyping was added so that TCR occurrence patterns could be studied. Along with the roughly 710-subject first cohort, a separate validation cohort of about 110 different subjects was used. About five DR-DQ haplotypes were treated as single units for association and clustering because of strong linkage in the cohort. The study combined high-throughput TCR immunosequencing, statistical association of individual TCRs with disease status, and machine learning to predict cytomegalovirus infection status. Among roughly 400 genotyped donors of the cohort, an average of about 240,000 unique TCR beta nucleotide sequences was sequenced per donor, of which about 19% were non-productive. Of the 398 genotyped donors, less than 90% were placed in the genetic ancestry cluster associated with self-reported Caucasian donors. HLA typing included class I and class II loci at four-digit resolution. Rather than using new phenotypic data, the later analysis identified candidate immune exposures from TCR beta sequences and from how often those sequences occurred across donors. The study aimed to test whether signatures of past pathogen exposure could be identified by cataloging public T cell receptors. In a later genetic analysis, genome-wide SNP genotypes for about three fifths of the roughly 670 donors were used, and that subset was treated as a discovery cohort. Every repertoire in the discovery cohort had been generated on one and the same sequencing platform. The T cell repertoires of 700 or so subjects were profiled by immunosequencing and related to cytomegalovirus serostatus. Donor age, sex, ethnicity and CMV serostatus were compiled alongside the repertoire data. About 280 gigabases of sequencing data and tens of millions of unique TCR sequences made up an early release that covered some 640 HLA-typed donors. The number of typed donors differed by locus: about 620-630 for A, B, C, DRB1 and DQB1; approximately 520 for DQA1; some 590 for DPA1; and roughly 490 for DPB1. Summary of the overall study and its limitations: Three of the identified cytomegalovirus-associated TCR beta chains were confirmed in vitro to be specific for cytomegalovirus antigens. Because counts were too low, more than 15 rarely observed V segments, including chromosome 9 orphons, were left out of the earlier analysis of a few hundred of the donors. A cluster of highly shared sequence variants was judged likely to represent a technical artifact of the sequencing pipeline. CMV serostatus was the only immune exposure information available for the cohort. According to a later analysis, TCR association rates differed among HLA loci, with DRB1 alleles showing the most associated TCRs and HLA-C alleles showing the fewest. Assigning TCR associations to individual alleles was difficult when HLA alleles, especially DR and DQ, strongly co-occurred. Correlated functional status among segregating V segments might reflect linkage disequilibrium, but an unknown experimental factor could not be ruled out. This cohort had only TCR beta chains sequenced, and the lack of alpha or paired-chain data limited which features could be detected. Cytomegalovirus status was reported to be diagnosed by the classifier with high specificity and sensitivity in both the original and validation cohorts. In a later analysis, HLA-associated TCR beta chains were found to be more clonally expanded and to have lower generation probabilities than equally common non-associated chains. In a later analysis, around 15,000 TCR beta sequences were associated with specific HLA alleles at a false discovery rate of 0.05. Most TCR sequences were seen in very few donors, while some public TCRs were found in many individuals. Compared with the approximately 670-donor mean, donors in an Asian-associated ancestry cluster had fewer N-insertions in productive TCRs, according to a later genetic analysis. Because HLA typing was missing for some donors at each locus, association tests included only the typed subset. The authors suggested that the approach could potentially be generalized to other disease states and immunological phenotypes. A total of 164 TCR beta chains were listed by the study as associated with cytomegalovirus. The 87-base-pair reads could not distinguish some IMGT-functional V segments, including TRBV6-2 and TRBV6-3, so those segments were excluded. A further reported finding was that TCR beta sequences accurately predicted the HLA-A and HLA-B alleles for most subjects in the first cohort. Several of the top co-occurrence clusters appeared to be linked to parvovirus B19, influenza, CMV and Epstein-Barr virus, according to a later analysis. In a later analysis, most CMV-associated TCR beta chains were found to appear HLA-restricted, with HLA associations seemingly driven largely by CMV exposure. Sequencing depth was assumed to be roughly uniform across donors in the presence/absence analyses, though that assumption may not hold. An earlier analysis of 450 to 750 of the donors showed that most TCR beta V segments appeared in productive rearrangements either about 87% or about 30% of the time, which broadly matched IMGT annotations. A later genetic analysis associated a missense DCLRE1C variant with V-gene and J-gene trimming of TCR beta chains, and an independent cohort replicated the association.

The cohort consisted of some 730 healthy bone marrow donors. All cohort members were sampled while nominally healthy, although unrecorded immune exposures were likely present. The donor tested CMV seronegative and was one of the 352 seronegative cohort members. Each donor provided a peripheral blood sample, and peripheral blood mononuclear cells were used for TCR beta sequencing. Genomic DNA extraction from the blood cell samples was performed with the Qiagen DNeasy Blood Extraction Kit. Points on this clone: Its antigen specificity is not known. No much larger clone is present one base from it, and per-base qualities are unavailable.

The library was generated by the immunoSEQ multiplex PCR assay. For the multiplex PCR, a mixture combining 60 forward primers for TCR Vbeta segments and 13 reverse primers for TCR Jbeta segments was used. Amplification of the CDR3 region of rearranged TCR beta genes was performed with a multiplex PCR assay on genomic DNA. On the Illumina HiSeq System, the amplified TCR beta libraries were sequenced as 87-base-pair reads. In the source study's methods: Across the 600 to 700 repertoires, a later analysis counted approximately 83 million unique TCR beta chains, approximately 12 million of which were shared by at least two donors. To remove PCR and sequencing errors, raw reads were error-corrected and collapsed into unique sequences using a nearest-neighbor algorithm that merged closely related sequences. Alignment of CDR3 sequences to IMGT reference sequences was used to assign V, D and J gene segments. For a sequence to be retained, a match of at least six nucleotides to both a V gene segment and a J gene segment was required. A rearrangement counted as productive if the CDR3 had no stop codons and remained in frame with V and J, and every other rearrangement counted as non-productive. Following IMGT convention, CDR3 was defined as the stretch from the second conserved V-encoded cysteine up to the conserved J-encoded phenylalanine. In an earlier analysis of 500 to 650 of the donors, sequences lacking an unambiguous match to a single V gene segment were excluded. In an earlier analysis of several hundred of the donors, V segments were called functional above 56.7% productive rearrangements and were called segregating when the between-donor standard deviation exceeded 5%. A statistical classification framework was developed to diagnose cytomegalovirus status using the catalog of TCR beta chain sequences. V and J gene assignment, in a later analysis, came from comparing TCR nucleotide sequences with IMGT/GENE-DB human TR gene sequences. The TCRdist pipeline was used in a later analysis to assign CDR3 sequences and most-parsimonious VDJ recombination scenarios. A later analysis defined each TCR beta chain by its CDR3 amino acid sequence plus V-gene family, and excluded reads lacking a unique V-gene family. A later analysis removed 550 to 650 highly shared, low-generation-probability nucleotide sequences to deal with suspected cross-contamination and a sequencing artifact. For each public chain, a later analysis derived a clonal expansion index from normalized ranks of inferred template counts within each repertoire. A later analysis computed generation probabilities with a VDJ recombination model fitted to out-of-frame rearrangements, and checked the results against IGoR. In a later analysis, hypergeometric tests were used to score TCR-TCR, TCR-HLA and TCR-CMV co-occurrence, with a repertoire-size bias correction applied to TCR pairs. A later analysis estimated false discovery rates by permuting HLA or CMV assignments 20 times. In a later analysis, co-occurring TCRs were grouped with DBSCAN, and TCRdist sequence similarity was added when clustering was performed within HLA-allele-positive subsets. Repertoires with fewer than 30,000 or more than 120,000 public chains were left out of co-occurrence clustering, as were five repertoires with anomalous nucleotide sharing. Sourced from immuneACCESS, this table was stored by TCRdb with only in-frame sequences that have V and J called. A share of the clones is absent; for the studies checked, an unresolved V gene accounts for under half, and the remainder has no known explanation. The DNA gave D and trimming, while V, J and clone size come from that table. The sample table holds roughly 130,000 clones, of which over 70% were seen once. Approximately 0.97% of the sample comes from the top ten.

V is clipped by 0 bases and J by 4 bases, and the sequence between their germline boundaries is 21 bases long. From cysteine to phenylalanine, the CDR3 is 19 amino acids long. Just the 57-base CDR3 DNA is kept, in frame starting at base 1. Via the germline V gene (reference sequence), CDR1 is LNHNV and CDR2 YYDKDF. Recombination linked TRBV15 to TRBJ1-4, with the identity of the D gene unclear. The clonotype originates from a man aged 18 to 30 in good health and CMV-seronegative. Source material: PBMCs. CDR3 protein: CATSRDRKMREPINEKLFF. The nucleotide sequence is TGTGCCACCAGCAGAGATAGGAAGATGAGGGAGCCCATTAATGAAAAACTGTTTTTT.